The clone carrying this T cell receptor beta chain was detected many times. Its antigen is unidentified. Stable Graves' hyperthyroidism meant no ophthalmopathy progression within 18 months. Patients between 18 and 65 years old had hyperthyroidism, newly diagnosed and lasting under 2 months. The diagnostic basis comprised clinical symptoms, serum thyroxine and TRAb, thyroid ultrasound and orbital computed tomography. This specimen comes from a study of T cells in Graves' hyperthyroidism and ophthalmopathy. General study results and limits: Prediction of ophthalmopathy progression came a median 6.5 months pre-onset.

The investigators amplified TCR beta CDR3 regions from RNA transcripts. TCR CDR3 regions were first amplified by RT-PCR with HTBI primers. TCRdb redid the calling of the multiplex PCR reads with MiXCR, one entry per CDR3 protein. The data contain roughly 630,000 distinct CDR3 sequences, 15% to 18% of them singletons. The material sequenced was blood. The origin of this receptor is a woman aged 25 to 39 with Graves' hyperthyroidism.

Written as DNA, the CDR3 is TGTGCCTGCCGGATAGCAGGGGGCCACACTGAAGCTTTCTTT. Protein sequence: CACRIAGGHTEAFF. The chain combines TRBV30 with TRBJ1-1; 8 positions match TRBD1. The CDR3 extends over 14 amino acids. V gave up 6 bases and J gave up 3 bases; unmatched junction bases: 9. Germline CDR1 GTSNPN, CDR2 SVGIG (reference sequence).